The 32 T cell receptor beta chains below all came from one sample that was sequenced in a study of blood T cell repertoires in COVID-19 (dated by TCRdb to 2018 to 2020). Library preparation employed the immunoSEQ multiplex PCR assay. What TCRdb holds here is the immuneACCESS table cut down to in-frame rearrangements. Part of the clones is not present; checked against another copy, under half of the missing clones reflect an unresolved V gene, and the others are unexplained. The sample table lists roughly 250,000 clones, 83% of them with a count of one. The ten largest account for around 6% of the sample. Sequencing was carried out using peripheral blood. The receptors were sampled from a human donor in a cohort sampled during active COVID-19.

The chain is built from TRBV30 and TRBJ2-5, with TRBD1 identical over 8 bases. The CDR3 totals 13 residues. V was pared by 1 base and J by 4 bases, with 2 bases of the junction left unmatched. Germline V gene data show CDR1 as GTSNPN and CDR2 as SVGIG (reference sequence). The CDR3 reads CAWSEDRVETQYF. In DNA form, the CDR3 reads TGTGCCTGGAGTGAGGACAGGGTAGAGACCCAGTACTTC.

The J gene is TRBJ1-2, the V gene TRBV30; 7 bases fit TRBD1. Germline V CDR1 and CDR2: GTSNPN, SVGIG (reference sequence). This CDR3 region has 17 residues. Losses at the gene ends were 4 bases for V and 4 bases for J; bases not matched to a gene: 18. CDR3 loop: CAWIPTGTAIVGYGYTF. CDR3 nucleotide sequence: TGTGCCTGGATTCCGACAGGGACGGCCATTGTGGGCTATGGCTACACCTTC.

In this sample, this clone turned up once. The rearrangement joins TRBV7-9 to TRBJ1-2; 7 bases align to TRBD1. Trimming at V came to 6 bases and at J to 8 bases, leaving 6 bases not matched to a gene. The length of the CDR3 is 12 residues. Germline V gene data show CDR1 as SEHNR and CDR2 as FQNEAQ (reference sequence). This CDR3 is CASRRDRVGYTF. The CDR3 nucleotides are TGTGCCAGCAGACGCGACAGGGTCGGCTACACCTTC.

This chain links TRBV4-1 with TRBJ1-5, with D uncertain. Germline CDR1 reads MGHRA; CDR2 reads YSYEKL. This CDR3 has 15 amino acids. Trimming removed 1 base at V and 2 bases at J, with 9 bases between. CDR3 loop: CASSQGWSGNQPQHF. DNA of the CDR3: TGCGCCAGCAGCCAAGGATGGAGTGGCAATCAGCCCCAGCATTTT.

V is TRBV28 and J is TRBJ2-7, with a possible D match to TRBD2 (7 bases). CDR1 is MDHEN and CDR2 is SYDVKM in the germline V gene. The CDR3 contains 14 residues. V was pared by 3 bases and J by 4 bases, with 13 bases between. This chain's CDR3 is CASSFGGGGYEQYF. DNA for the CDR3: TGTGCCAGCAGTTTCGGGGGAGGGGGATACGAGCAGTACTTC.

The chain uses TRBV5-1 and TRBJ1-1, with D possibly matching TRBD1 (5 bases). CDR1 and CDR2 (germline): SGHRS, YFSETQ. This CDR3 has 14 amino acids. V was pared by 4 bases and J by 2 bases, with 12 bases between. CDR3 protein: CASSPLQGNTEAFF. The CDR3 coding sequence is TGCGCCAGCAGCCCACTCCAGGGTAACACTGAAGCTTTCTTT.

This clone was seen only a few times. The genes are TRBV11-2 and TRBJ2-5; TRBD2 matches at 10 bases. CDR3 size: 16 residues. Losses at the gene ends were 3 bases for V and 6 bases for J; bases not matched to a gene: 10. The germline gives CDR1 SGHAT, CDR2 FQNNGV. The CDR3 region is CASSFSRLAGVKTQYF. The CDR3 coding sequence is TGTGCCAGCAGCTTTAGTCGGCTAGCGGGGGTTAAGACCCAGTACTTC.

J is TRBJ1-2 and V is TRBV4-2; D not resolved. CDR3 length: 14 amino acids. The ends were cut back, 8 bases at V and 5 bases at J, with 18 bases in the middle. Germline V gene data show CDR1 as LGHNA and CDR2 as YNFKEQ. The CDR3 loop is CASSPSRTPYGYTF. CDR3 nucleotides: TGTGCCAGCTCCCCGTCCAGGACTCCTTATGGCTACACCTTC.

V and J are TRBV6-5 and TRBJ1-1; D remains ambiguous. The CDR3 runs 13 residues. Germline CDR1 MNHEY, CDR2 SVGAGI. Between the trimmed V and J ends, which lost 6 bases and 5 bases, there was a span of 13 bases. CDR3 DNA: TGTGCCAGCAGGTTCCGGTACCATACTGAAGCTTTCTTT. It translates to CASRFRYHTEAFF.

This clone was recorded only once. This chain connects TRBV4-2 to TRBJ1-4; the D gene is possibly TRBD1 (6 bases). The CDR3 spans 16 residues. Germline V gene sequence: CDR1 LGHNA, CDR2 YNFKEQ. V dropped 0 bases and J dropped 4 bases, with 12 bases sitting between them. CDR3 sequence (DNA): TGTGCCAGCAGCCAAGATCTTGGGGGCGGTAATGAAAAACTGTTTTTT. It is translated as CASSQDLGGGNEKLFF.

The chain combines TRBV19 with TRBJ1-6; 10 positions match TRBD1. Germline CDR1 and CDR2: LNHDA and SQIVND (reference sequence). The V gene end was trimmed by 3 bases and the J gene end by 9 bases; junction bases not matched to a gene: 5. CDR3 length: 15 residues. In nucleotides, the CDR3 is TGTGCCAGTAGTATTGTGGGACAGGGGACTTCACCCCTCCACTTT. It yields the protein CASSIVGQGTSPLHF.

V gene TRBV24-1 combines with J gene TRBJ1-5, with a weak D call TRBD1 (6 bases). The germline V gene has CDR1 KGHDR and CDR2 SFDVKD. This CDR3 has 16 residues. Trimming removed 0 bases at V and 0 bases at J, with 8 bases between. CDR3 nucleotides: TGTGCCACCAGTGATTTGTCAGGGGATAGCAATCAGCCCCAGCATTTT. Translation gives CATSDLSGDSNQPQHF.

For the CDR3, the DNA is TGTGCCAGCAGTCCCCTCGGGAGGGCTCAAGAGACCCAGTACTTC. Protein sequence: CASSPLGRAQETQYF. The gene calls are TRBV6-5 and TRBJ2-5, with TRBD2 matching over 8 bases. V lost 5 bases to trimming and J lost 2 bases; unmatched junction nucleotides: 7. Looked up from germline, CDR1 is MNHEY and CDR2 is SVGAGI. The CDR3 length is 15 residues.

The chain combines TRBV10-1 with TRBJ2-3; TRBD2 matches 8 bases. Per the germline V gene, CDR1 is WNHNN and CDR2 is SYGVQD (reference sequence). V was clipped by 7 bases and J by 1 base; unmatched bases: 16. The CDR3 sequence is 18 residues long. The chain's CDR3 is CASITLTSACTGTDTQYF. The CDR3 region has the DNA TGCGCCAGCATAACTTTGACTAGCGCCTGTACGGGCACAGATACGCAGTATTTT.

The rearrangement links TRBV5-1 to TRBJ1-2, with D hard to call. CDR3 length equals 13 residues. CDR1 and CDR2 (germline): SGHRS, YFSETQ. Trimming shortened V by 7 bases and J by 6 bases, and 16 bases separated the two germline ends. The CDR3 bases are TGCGCCAGCTCAAACCGAAGGCGGGATGGCTACACCTTC. Encoded protein: CASSNRRRDGYTF.

The rearrangement uses TRBV25-1 and TRBJ2-2; D possibly corresponds to TRBD1 (8 bases). Germline CDR1 and CDR2: MGHDK and SYGVNS. The CDR3 has 16 amino acids. V lost 7 bases to trimming and J lost 0 bases, with 15 bases between them. This chain's CDR3 is CASMRGGQANTGELFF. CDR3 sequence (DNA): TGTGCCAGCATGAGGGGGGGACAGGCGAACACCGGGGAGCTGTTTTTT.

The rearrangement uses TRBV13 and TRBJ1-5; tentatively, D is TRBD1 (5 bases). Germline values: CDR1 PRHDT, CDR2 FYEKMQ (reference sequence). The ends were cut back, 0 bases at V and 2 bases at J, with 5 bases in the middle. The CDR3 contains 14 residues. This chain's CDR3 is CASSLGRGNQPQHF. The CDR3 DNA follows: TGTGCCAGCAGCTTAGGCAGGGGCAATCAGCCCCAGCATTTT.

The rearrangement links TRBV2 to TRBJ1-3, with TRBD1 identical over 7 bases. With V trimmed by 4 bases and J by 0 bases, 6 bases remained unmatched. Germline values: CDR1 SNHLY, CDR2 FYNNEI. The CDR3 runs to 16 residues. The CDR3 nucleotides read TGTGCCAGCAGTGGTAGGACAGGCTTCTCTGGAAACACCATATATTTT. Its protein product is CASSGRTGFSGNTIYF.

The chain recombines TRBV10-1 with TRBJ2-1; D not certain. Germline V gives CDR1 WNHNN, CDR2 SYGVQD (reference sequence). Trimming cost V 3 bases and J 0 bases, with 15 bases left between them. The CDR3 consists of 17 residues. As DNA, the CDR3 is TGCGCCAGCAGTGATAACAAGCGTCCGAGCTCCTACAATGAGCAGTTCTTC. This codes for CASSDNKRPSSYNEQFF.

V gene TRBV19 combines with J gene TRBJ2-3, with D tentatively TRBD1 (6 bases). This CDR3 contains 15 residues. Trimming pared 3 bases from V and 0 bases from J, leaving 10 bases between. The V gene's germline CDR1 is LNHDA and CDR2 SQIVND (reference sequence). The CDR3 nucleotides read TGTGCCAGTAGTATTAGACAGGTTAGCACAGATACGCAGTATTTT. Residues: CASSIRQVSTDTQYF.

This sequence joins TRBV5-1 and TRBJ2-7, with 8 bases lining up with TRBD2. CDR1 and CDR2 (germline): SGHRS, YFSETQ. The CDR3 loop spans 14 amino acids. With 3 bases clipped from V and 5 bases from J, the junction kept 7 bases outside the gene matches. The DNA for the CDR3 is TGCGCCAGCAGCTCGGGAGGGGGTATCGACGAGCAGTACTTC. Protein product: CASSSGGGIDEQYF.

V is TRBV4-1 and J is TRBJ1-5; TRBD1 matches at 8 bases. Germline trimming cut 0 bases from V and 7 bases from J; bases unmatched to any gene: 5. CDR1 MGHRA and CDR2 YSYEKL come from the germline V gene. This CDR3 region has 15 residues. CDR3 sequence (DNA): TGCGCCAGCAGCCAAGAAAGCACAGGGGGGCAGCCCCAGCATTTT. The encoded protein is CASSQESTGGQPQHF.

The chain recombines TRBV30 with TRBJ1-4; D is unresolved. The ends were cut back, 3 bases at V and 0 bases at J, with 8 bases in the middle. The germline V gene encodes CDR1 GTSNPN and CDR2 SVGIG (reference sequence). The CDR3 is 14 residues long. The CDR3 spells CAWRDTATNEKLFF. The CDR3 DNA follows: TGTGCCTGGAGAGACACAGCAACTAATGAAAAACTGTTTTTT.

Notes on this clone: At one end, the junction sequence differs from germline, possibly due to a read error. The rearrangement joins TRBV7-7 to TRBJ2-5; D possibly corresponds to TRBD1 (6 bases). This CDR3 comprises 13 residues. The germline CDR1 and CDR2 sequences are SSHAT and FNYEAQ (reference sequence). The CDR3 sequence: CASSTGSQETQYF. The CDR3 DNA follows: TGTGCTAGCAGTACAGGGTCCCAAGAGACCCAGTACTTC.

V gene TRBV27 combines with J gene TRBJ2-3; D gene uncertain. V shed 7 bases and J shed 0 bases, with 11 bases lying between them. Germline assignment: CDR1 MNHEY and CDR2 SMNVEV (reference sequence). The CDR3 covers 14 residues. Written as DNA, the CDR3 is TGTGCCAGCACGAGTGTGTCCAGCACAGATACGCAGTATTTT. It translates to CASTSVSSTDTQYF.

The chain's CDR3 is CASSTTGDFNQPQHF. CDR3 bases: TGTGCCAGCAGCACGACAGGGGATTTCAATCAGCCCCAGCATTTT. The chain recombines TRBV5-5 with TRBJ1-5, with 8 bases matching TRBD1. CDR3 length: 15 amino acids. V lost 4 bases and J lost 3; bases outside the gene matches: 6. Per germline, CDR1 SGHKS and CDR2 YYEKEE (reference sequence).

J is TRBJ1-6 and V is TRBV12-3 or TRBV12-4; D perhaps matches TRBD1 (5 bases). This CDR3 comprises 13 residues. V was pared by 8 bases and J by 7 bases, with 12 bases between. CDR3: CASQDRVNSPLHF. The CDR3 DNA reads TGTGCCAGCCAAGACAGAGTAAATTCACCCCTCCACTTT.

This clone has only one observation. J is TRBJ2-7 and V is TRBV4-1, with 9 bases that match TRBD2. The CDR3 is made up of 15 amino acids. After removal of 4 bases from V and 2 bases from J, the junction contained 6 bases not matched to a gene. The germline V gene has CDR1 MGHRA and CDR2 YSYEKL. The CDR3 nucleotides are TGCGCCAGCAGCCTGTCACTAGCGGGCGCCTACGAGCAGTACTTC. The encoded protein is CASSLSLAGAYEQYF.

The chain recombines TRBV9 with TRBJ2-5; 15 bases are a match to TRBD2. With V trimmed by 0 bases and J by 2 bases, 11 bases remained unmatched. The CDR3 runs to 20 residues. CDR1 SGDLS and CDR2 YYNGEE come from the germline V gene. CDR3 residues: CASSVATGTSGGSFQETQYF. The CDR3 bases are TGTGCCAGCAGCGTAGCTACCGGGACTAGCGGGGGGTCGTTTCAAGAGACCCAGTACTTC.

This clone came up a few times. The chain couples TRBV20-1 to TRBJ1-1; possibly TRBD1 for D (5 bases). The CDR3 consists of 18 residues. Germline V gives CDR1 DFQATT, CDR2 SNEGSKA (reference sequence). The V end lost 3 bases, the J end lost 3 bases, and 26 bases lay between the germline ends. In DNA, the CDR3 is TGCAGTGCTAGTTCAAAGGGCCATTGGGGCGCCCGGGACACTGAAGCTTTCTTT. This codes for CSASSKGHWGARDTEAFF.

The rearrangement joins TRBV30 to TRBJ1-6, with 10 bases lining up with TRBD1. Germline values: CDR1 GTSNPN, CDR2 SVGIG (reference sequence). Trimming cost V 4 bases and J 10 bases; bases outside gene matches: 13. The CDR3 runs to 16 residues. Written as DNA, the CDR3 is TGTGCCTGGACCAAAGGGGGACAGGGGAAAAAGTCACCCCTCCACTTT. Its protein is CAWTKGGQGKKSPLHF.

The V gene is TRBV10-3, the J gene TRBJ2-2; 7 bases match TRBD1. Per germline, CDR1 ENHRY and CDR2 SYGVKD. The ends lost 5 bases at V and 4 bases at J; junction bases unmatched: 1. The length of the CDR3 is 13 residues. For the CDR3, the DNA is TGTGCCATCAGTCGGGACAGCACCGGGGAGCTGTTTTTT. Protein sequence: CAISRDSTGELFF.